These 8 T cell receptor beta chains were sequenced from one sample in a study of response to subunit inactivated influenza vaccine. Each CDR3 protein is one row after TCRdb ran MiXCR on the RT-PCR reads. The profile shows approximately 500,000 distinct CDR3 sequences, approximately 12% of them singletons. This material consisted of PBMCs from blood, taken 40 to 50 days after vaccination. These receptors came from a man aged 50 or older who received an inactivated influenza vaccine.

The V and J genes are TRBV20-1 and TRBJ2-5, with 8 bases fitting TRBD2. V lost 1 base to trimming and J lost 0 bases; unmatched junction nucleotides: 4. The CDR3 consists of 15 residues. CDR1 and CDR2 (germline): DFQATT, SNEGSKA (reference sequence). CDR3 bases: TGCAGTGCTAGAGCGTCGGGGGGGTACCAAGAGACCCAGTACTTC. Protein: CSARASGGYQETQYF.

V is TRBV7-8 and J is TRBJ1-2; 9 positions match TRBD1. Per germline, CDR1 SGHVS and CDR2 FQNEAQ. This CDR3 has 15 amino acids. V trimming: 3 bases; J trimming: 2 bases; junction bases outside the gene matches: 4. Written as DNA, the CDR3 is TGTGCCAGCAGCTTGGGACAGGGAGGGAACTATGGCTACACCTTC. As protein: CASSLGQGGNYGYTF.

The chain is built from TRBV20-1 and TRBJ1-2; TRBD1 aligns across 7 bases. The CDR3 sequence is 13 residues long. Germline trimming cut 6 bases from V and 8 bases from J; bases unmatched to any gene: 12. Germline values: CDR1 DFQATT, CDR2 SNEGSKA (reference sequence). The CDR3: CSARTRQGGGYTF. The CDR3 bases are TGCAGTGCCAGAACGCGACAGGGAGGCGGCTACACCTTC.

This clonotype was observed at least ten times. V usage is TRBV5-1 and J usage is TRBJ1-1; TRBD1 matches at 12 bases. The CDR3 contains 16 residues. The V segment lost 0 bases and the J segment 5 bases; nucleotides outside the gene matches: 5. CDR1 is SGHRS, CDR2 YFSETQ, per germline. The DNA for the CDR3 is TGCGCCAGCAGCTTGGGGGGACAGGGGGCGCGAACTGAAGCTTTCTTT. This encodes CASSLGGQGARTEAFF.

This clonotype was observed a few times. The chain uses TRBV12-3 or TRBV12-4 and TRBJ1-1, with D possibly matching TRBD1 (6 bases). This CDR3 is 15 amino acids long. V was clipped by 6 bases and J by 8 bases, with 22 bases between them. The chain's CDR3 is CASSPVGTTVVEAFF. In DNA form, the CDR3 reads TGTGCCAGCAGCCCAGTAGGGACAACCGTCGTCGAAGCTTTCTTT.

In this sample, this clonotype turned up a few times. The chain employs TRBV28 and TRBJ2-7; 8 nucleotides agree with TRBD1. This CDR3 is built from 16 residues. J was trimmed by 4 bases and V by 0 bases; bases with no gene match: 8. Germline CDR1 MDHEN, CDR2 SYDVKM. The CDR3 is CASSLWSRGLRYEQYF. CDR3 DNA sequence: TGTGCCAGCAGTTTATGGTCCAGGGGGCTCCGGTACGAGCAGTACTTC.

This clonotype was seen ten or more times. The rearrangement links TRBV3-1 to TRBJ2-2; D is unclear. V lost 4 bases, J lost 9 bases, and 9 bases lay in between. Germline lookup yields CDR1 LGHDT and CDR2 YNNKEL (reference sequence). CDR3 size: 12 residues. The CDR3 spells CASSPLGRELFF. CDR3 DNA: TGTGCCAGCAGCCCCCTCGGTCGGGAGCTGTTTTTT.

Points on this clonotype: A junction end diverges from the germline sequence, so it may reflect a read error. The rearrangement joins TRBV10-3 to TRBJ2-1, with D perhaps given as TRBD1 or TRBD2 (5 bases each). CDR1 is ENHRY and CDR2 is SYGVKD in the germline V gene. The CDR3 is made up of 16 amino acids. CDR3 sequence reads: CAISGGSSRLGNEQHF. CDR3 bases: TGTGCCATCAGTGGGGGCTCTAGCCGACTGGGCAATGAGCAGCACTTC.